The 23 T cell receptor beta chains presented below share a single source sample, sequenced in a study of T cell responses to AZD1222 COVID-19 vaccine. The method was immunoSEQ multiplex PCR; TCRdb's version includes in-frame clones alone and lacks a portion of them. The sample holds some 130,000 clones, 80% to 90% seen once. The sample in question was peripheral blood, obtained on day 0 of AZD1222 vaccination. The source of these receptors is an adult in good health.

The chain employs TRBV7-9 and TRBJ1-5; D is undetermined. Germline V lookup: CDR1 SEHNR, CDR2 FQNEAQ (reference sequence). This CDR3 comprises 13 residues. With 3 bases removed from V and 3 bases from J, the gap between germline ends came to 6 bases. In nucleotides, the CDR3 is TGTGCCAGCAGCTTCATGGACAATCAGCCCCAGCATTTT. This translates into CASSFMDNQPQHF.

The CDR3 bases are TGTGCCAGCAGTTTATCACCAGCCGAGGGCACCATATATTTT. Its protein is CASSLSPAEGTIYF. The chain uses TRBV27 and TRBJ1-3, with D unresolved. Deletions cut 0 bases from V and 9 bases from J, with 12 bases between. This CDR3 region has 14 residues. Germline loops: CDR1 MNHEY, CDR2 SMNVEV (reference sequence).

CDR3 in DNA: TGTGCCAGCAGCCAAGAAGCCCAGGATAACTATGGCTACACCTTC. This sequence encodes CASSQEAQDNYGYTF. The J gene is TRBJ1-2, the V gene TRBV14; D is unclear. This CDR3 contains 15 residues. CDR1 is SGHDN, CDR2 FVKESK, per germline. V dropped 0 bases and J dropped 1 base, with 9 bases sitting between them.

This clone has just one count. The genes are TRBV5-8 and TRBJ2-7; D is unresolved. Trimming shortened V by 0 bases and J by 4 bases, and 8 bases separated the two germline ends. Germline CDR1 and CDR2: SGHTS and YDEGEE. This CDR3 region has 13 residues. The CDR3 DNA sequence: TGTGCCAGCAGCTTGGGTCAGATGTACGAGCAGTACTTC. Its translation: CASSLGQMYEQYF.

The V and J genes are TRBV27 and TRBJ1-5; D is perhaps TRBD1 (5 bases). The ends were cut back, 6 bases at V and 2 bases at J, with 17 bases in the middle. CDR1 and CDR2 from the germline V gene are MNHEY and SMNVEV (reference sequence). This CDR3 has 16 amino acids. The CDR3 coding sequence is TGTGCCAGCAGCTTTCAAGGGGTCAAAGGCAATCAGCCCCAGCATTTT. It specifies CASSFQGVKGNQPQHF.

J is TRBJ1-6 and V is TRBV7-2; D uncertain. V dropped 3 bases and J dropped 9 bases, with 9 bases sitting between them. Germline V gene sequence: CDR1 SGHTA, CDR2 FQGNSA. CDR3 length: 13 residues. CDR3: CASSFDGRSPLHF. In DNA, the CDR3 is TGTGCCAGCAGCTTCGATGGTCGTTCACCCCTCCACTTT.

V usage is TRBV10-1 and J usage is TRBJ2-2; 10 nucleotides align to TRBD2. The CDR3 sequence is 18 residues long. Per the germline V gene, CDR1 is WNHNN and CDR2 is SYGVQD (reference sequence). The trim removed 0 bases at V and 0 bases at J, leaving 4 bases unmatched. This CDR3 is CASSESTSGISNTGELFF. The DNA of the CDR3 is TGCGCCAGCAGTGAGTCAACTAGCGGGATCTCGAACACCGGGGAGCTGTTTTTT.

To note about this clone: The same CDR3 also results from other DNA sequences found in this sample. The chain couples TRBV7-9 to TRBJ2-5; D is unresolved. Per the germline V gene, CDR1 is SEHNR and CDR2 is FQNEAQ (reference sequence). This CDR3 contains 11 residues. V was shortened by 2 bases and J by 2 bases, with 0 bases between the two germline ends. CDR3 loop: CASSLQETQYF. CDR3 bases: TGTGCCAGCAGCTTACAAGAGACCCAGTACTTC.

This chain uses TRBV5-4 with TRBJ2-7; 12 bases fit TRBD2. The CDR3 has 19 amino acids. The J segment lost 0 bases and the V segment lost 4 bases, leaving 14 bases of the junction unmatched. The V gene's germline CDR1 is SGHNT and CDR2 YYREEE (reference sequence). The CDR3 sequence is CASSGRRASGRASSYEQYF. The CDR3, as DNA: TGTGCCAGCAGCGGACGACGGGCTAGCGGGAGGGCGAGCTCCTACGAGCAGTACTTC.

This clone occurred once. V usage is TRBV7-2 and J usage is TRBJ2-1; TRBD1 is a possible D gene (7 bases). CDR3 length: 14 residues. Per the germline V gene, CDR1 is SGHTA and CDR2 is FQGNSA. V gave up 2 bases and J gave up 8 bases, with 13 bases separating them. The CDR3 DNA is TGTGCCAGCAGCTTACAGGGGGGCGTTGATGAGCAGTTCTTC. This codes for CASSLQGGVDEQFF. Full variable domain (remainder filled in from reference TRBV7-2 and TRBJ2-1): GAGVSQSPSNKVTEKGKDVELRCDPISGHTALYWYRQSLGQGLEFLIYFQGNSAPDKSGLPSDRFSAERTGGSVSTLTIQRTQQEDSAVYLCASSLQGGVDEQFFGPGTRLTVL.

Only one count was recorded for this clone. The rearrangement uses TRBV28 and TRBJ2-7; TRBD1 is a possible D gene (6 bases). The V and J ends lost 5 bases and 10 bases respectively, with 36 bases between them. Germline V gene lookup returns CDR1 MDHEN and CDR2 SYDVKM. The CDR3 totals 19 residues. For the CDR3, the DNA is TGTGCCAGCAGTCTCACAGGGCTAAATCCTAAGGGTCCCGTTGAAGAACAGTACTTC. It translates to CASSLTGLNPKGPVEEQYF.

The chain has TRBV20-1 and TRBJ2-1; D is unclear. This CDR3 comprises 11 residues. V lost 8 bases, J lost 8 bases, and 13 bases lay in between. CDR1 is DFQATT, CDR2 SNEGSKA, per germline (reference sequence). The CDR3 bases are TGCAGTACTACTCCTTCCGATGAGCAGTTCTTC. Translation: CSTTPSDEQFF.

The chain joins TRBV10-3 to TRBJ2-5; 8 nucleotides align to TRBD1. After removal of 4 bases from V and 7 bases from J, the junction contained 8 bases not matched to a gene. CDR3 length: 14 amino acids. CDR1 and CDR2 (germline): ENHRY, SYGVKD. The chain's CDR3 is CAISADRQGWTQYF. The CDR3 coding sequence is TGTGCCATCAGTGCGGATCGACAGGGGTGGACCCAGTACTTC.

The CDR3: CASSPHEGFTF. DNA of the CDR3: TGTGCCAGCAGCCCACATGAGGGATTCACCTTC. The rearrangement joins TRBV7-9 to TRBJ1-2; D is uncertain. The length of the CDR3 is 11 residues. Germline loops: CDR1 SEHNR, CDR2 FQNEAQ (reference sequence). Trimming took 5 bases from V and 13 from J, leaving 14 bases between them.

This rearrangement joins TRBV10-1 to TRBJ2-5; D may be TRBD1 or TRBD2 (6 bases each). Per the germline V gene, CDR1 is WNHNN and CDR2 is SYGVQD (reference sequence). V gave up 2 bases and J gave up 2 bases, with 9 bases separating them. The CDR3 consists of 14 residues. The CDR3 nucleotides are TGCGCCAGCAGTGAGCTAGGGGGGCAAGAGACCCAGTACTTC. Amino acids: CASSELGGQETQYF.

V is TRBV11-3 and J is TRBJ2-1, with D uncertain. The CDR3 is 12 amino acids. V lost 0 bases, J lost 8 bases, and 5 bases lay in between. Germline V gene sequence: CDR1 SGHNT, CDR2 YENEEA. CDR3 DNA: TGTGCCAGCAGCTTAGATCGGTATGAGCAGTTCTTC. This translates into CASSLDRYEQFF.

The chain recombines TRBV7-2 with TRBJ2-3, with D perhaps TRBD1 (6 bases). Germline loops: CDR1 SGHTA, CDR2 FQGNSA. V dropped 3 bases and J dropped 4 bases, with 14 bases sitting between them. The CDR3 covers 15 residues. CDR3 sequence (DNA): TGTGCCAGCAGCTTTTCTGGGTACAGGGCAGATACGCAGTATTTT. Its translation is CASSFSGYRADTQYF.

The rearrangement uses TRBV11-2 and TRBJ2-7; D might be TRBD1 or TRBD2, each matching 5 bases. With 1 base removed from V and 2 bases from J, the gap between germline ends came to 9 bases. Germline CDR1 and CDR2: SGHAT and FQNNGV. The CDR3 sequence is 14 residues long. The CDR3 protein is CASSLAGPPYEQYF. The CDR3 DNA sequence: TGTGCCAGCAGCTTAGCGGGGCCCCCCTACGAGCAGTACTTC.

Points on this clone: The sample has other DNA sequences that encode this CDR3 too. The CDR3 DNA reads TGTGCCAGTAGTATACTGGGGACAGGGAATGAAAAACTGTTTTTT. It is translated as CASSILGTGNEKLFF. The chain uses TRBV19 and TRBJ1-4; 9 bases line up with TRBD1. V shed 2 bases, J shed 5 bases, and the junction held 3 bases outside the gene matches. CDR3 length equals 15 residues. Per the germline V gene, CDR1 is LNHDA and CDR2 is SQIVND (reference sequence).

The chain combines TRBV10-1 with TRBJ1-2; D gene unclear. Germline values: CDR1 WNHNN, CDR2 SYGVQD (reference sequence). CDR3 length: 13 residues. The V end was cut by 2 bases, the J end by 8 bases, with 12 bases between. This CDR3 is CASSEDTASGYTF. CDR3 DNA: TGCGCCAGCAGTGAGGATACTGCCTCGGGCTACACCTTC.

The chain couples TRBV18 to TRBJ2-5, with 7 bases lining up with TRBD1. The V gene end was trimmed by 4 bases and the J gene end by 1 base; junction bases not matched to a gene: 9. Germline values: CDR1 KGHSH, CDR2 LQKENI. This CDR3 has 16 amino acids. CDR3 sequence (DNA): TGTGCCAGCTCACTTCTCACACAGGGGTCCCAAGAGACCCAGTACTTC. Translation: CASSLLTQGSQETQYF.

The rearrangement links TRBV6-5 to TRBJ2-7, with 7 bases lining up with TRBD2. CDR3 length: 15 amino acids. Losses at the gene ends were 10 bases for V and 0 bases for J; bases not matched to a gene: 12. Germline-derived CDR1 and CDR2 are MNHEY and SVGAGI. The CDR3 coding sequence is TGTGCCACCCGAAGGGAGCGGGACCTCTCCTACGAGCAGTACTTC. It is translated as CATRRERDLSYEQYF.

This sequence joins TRBV6-5 and TRBJ2-3, with D uncertain. The CDR3 loop spans 12 amino acids. V dropped 10 bases and J dropped 6 bases, with 14 bases sitting between them. Germline CDR1 and CDR2: MNHEY and SVGAGI. The CDR3 DNA reads TGTGCCACCCGTGTGGGTGGGGATACGCAGTATTTT. Residues: CATRVGGDTQYF.